This TCR beta chain is from a study of blood T cell repertoires in COVID-19 (dated by TCRdb to about 2020). Regarding the study in general: Samples from collaborators originated in the United States, Italy and Spain and spanned both the acute and convalescent phases of COVID-19. The material from the prospective study consisted of cDNA or gDNA derived from T cells, B-cell-depleted T cells, or PBMCs. Deeply sampled blood TCRbeta repertoires from subjects exposed to, actively infected with, or recovered from COVID-19 were included in the dataset. The repertoires were released in a freely available public database meant as a resource for research on the immune response to SARS-CoV-2. Samples came from the ongoing ImmuneRACE study (first 160 participants) plus 1,254 subjects from 6 global collaborators. The sample metadata nearly always contained a de-identified subject ID, COVID-19 status, age in years and sex. Where available, HLA class I and class II types were taken from metadata supplied by the sample provider and were not determined by assay-based typing.

Turning to this clone: This receptor's antigen is unknown. Base-call qualities are not available, and no considerably larger clone is one nucleotide away.

TCRbeta CDR3 regions were amplified from genomic DNA using the immunoSEQ Assay, a bias-controlled multiplex PCR. Concerning the study's data processing: The number of nucleated cells in each sample was estimated by amplification of reference gene primers within the assay. To quantify the absolute abundance of each unique TCRbeta CDR3 rearrangement, sequence reads were collapsed and filtered. For each sample, productive Simpson clonality was calculated as the square root of Simpson's diversity index across productive rearrangements. The table was pulled from immuneACCESS by TCRdb, which kept in-frame rearrangements only. Such tables lose some clones; where checked, under half of the loss comes from unresolved V genes, and the rest has no known cause. V and J calls plus clone size are reproduced from that table; the DNA served to infer D and trimming. Within this sample are about 160,000 clones, with under 90% of them counted one time only. The ten largest clones capture 15% to 20% of the sample.

Overall study results and their limits: Clinical and demographic metadata were provided uncurated, with the amount varying by source and participant.

In the prospective study, participants were about 18 to 95 years old, resided in about two dozen geographic areas of the United States, and were enrolled through a virtual design. In the prospective study, cohorts were assigned on the basis of participant-reported clinical history obtained from a screening survey and a study questionnaire. Recovered participants in ImmuneRACE Cohort 3 were defined by two consecutive negative NP/OP PCR tests, clearance by a healthcare professional, or resolution of symptoms. In the prospective study, whole blood, serum and a nasopharyngeal or oropharyngeal swab were collected from each participant by mobile phlebotomists. Prospective study participants could optionally give additional blood draws and questionnaires over an approximately two-month period. Blood samples from the prospective study were shipped frozen or at room temperature prior to DNA extraction.

This sequence was found in a man between 60 and 70 years old who had recovered from COVID-19. Sequenced: PBMCs or T cells enriched from blood (not recorded which).

The CDR3 region reads CASSLGLAQYNEQFF. The bases are TGTGCCAGCAGCTTAGGGCTAGCGCAATACAATGAGCAGTTCTTC. The rearrangement joined TRBV7-3 to TRBJ2-1; the best D guess is TRBD2, with 6 bases matching. CDR1 SGHTA and CDR2 FQGTGA were looked up in the germline V gene. V and J lose 2 bases and 4 bases, and a span of 12 bases separates them. The CDR3 contains 15 residues, cysteine and phenylalanine counted. Here the CDR3 DNA is all that survives: 45 bases in frame from base 1. With the portions outside the CDR3 filled from the reference TRBV7-3 and TRBJ2-1 genes, the complete variable region becomes GAGVSQTPSNKVTEKGKYVELRCDPISGHTALYWYRQSLGQGPEFLIYFQGTGAADDSGLPNDRFFAVRPEGSVSTLKIQRTERGDSAVYLCASSLGLAQYNEQFFGPGTRLTVL.